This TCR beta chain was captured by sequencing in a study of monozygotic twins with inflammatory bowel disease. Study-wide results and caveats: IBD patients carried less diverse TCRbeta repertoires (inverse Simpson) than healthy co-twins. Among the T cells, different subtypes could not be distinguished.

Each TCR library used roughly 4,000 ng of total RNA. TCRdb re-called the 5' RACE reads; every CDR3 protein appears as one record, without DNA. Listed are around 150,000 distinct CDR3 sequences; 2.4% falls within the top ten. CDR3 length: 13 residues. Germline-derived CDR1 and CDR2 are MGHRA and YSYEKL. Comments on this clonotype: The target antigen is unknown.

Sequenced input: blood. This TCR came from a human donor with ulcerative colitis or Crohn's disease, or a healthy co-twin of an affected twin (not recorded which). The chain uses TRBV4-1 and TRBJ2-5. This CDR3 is CASSQRVKETQYF.